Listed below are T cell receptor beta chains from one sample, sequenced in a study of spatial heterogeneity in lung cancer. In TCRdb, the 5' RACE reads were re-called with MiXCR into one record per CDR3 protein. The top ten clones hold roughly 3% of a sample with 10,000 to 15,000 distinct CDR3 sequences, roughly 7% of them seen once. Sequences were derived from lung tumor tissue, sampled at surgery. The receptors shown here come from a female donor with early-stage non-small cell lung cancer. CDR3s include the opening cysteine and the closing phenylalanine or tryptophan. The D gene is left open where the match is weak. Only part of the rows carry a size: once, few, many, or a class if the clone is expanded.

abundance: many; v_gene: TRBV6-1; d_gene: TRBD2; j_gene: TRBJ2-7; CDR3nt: TGTGCCAGCAGGATTAGCGGGAGTGACTCCTACGAGCAGTACTTC; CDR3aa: CASRISGSDSYEQYF
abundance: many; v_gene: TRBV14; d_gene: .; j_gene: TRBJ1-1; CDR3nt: TGTGCCAGCAGCCCAAAGCCAGTTGTGGGGGGCGGCGAAGTTGTAGCTTTCTTT; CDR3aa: CASSPKPVVGGGEVVAFF
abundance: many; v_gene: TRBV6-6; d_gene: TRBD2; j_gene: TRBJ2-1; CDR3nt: TGTGCCAGCGGAAAGCCAGCGGGAGGGATCTACAATGAGCAGTTCTTC; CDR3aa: CASGKPAGGIYNEQFF
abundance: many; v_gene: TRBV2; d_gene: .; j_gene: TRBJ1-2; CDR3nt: TGTGCCAGCAGAATTGCGCTGGCGGGCTACACCTTC; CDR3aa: CASRIALAGYTF
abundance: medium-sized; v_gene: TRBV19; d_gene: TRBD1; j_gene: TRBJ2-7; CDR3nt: TGTGCCAGTAGTCCCAGACAGGGAAACGAGCAGTACTTC; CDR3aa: CASSPRQGNEQYF
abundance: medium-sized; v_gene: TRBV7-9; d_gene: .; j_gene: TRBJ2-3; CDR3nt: TGTGCCAGCAGCTTAGCGCTCCTTTATACGCAGTATTTT; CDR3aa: CASSLALLYTQYF
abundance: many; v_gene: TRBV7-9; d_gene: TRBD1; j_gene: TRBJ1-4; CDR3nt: TGTGCCAGCAGCTCACAGGGGTTTGCGCGCGGCTCAAGCAAAACTAATGAAAAACTGTTTTTT; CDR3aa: CASSSQGFARGSSKTNEKLFF
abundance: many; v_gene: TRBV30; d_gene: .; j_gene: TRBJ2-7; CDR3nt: TGTGCCTGGAGTGTAGGGGGGGGCTCCTACGAGCAGTACTTC; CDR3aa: CAWSVGGGSYEQYF
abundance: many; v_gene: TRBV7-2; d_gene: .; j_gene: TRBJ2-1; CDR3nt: TGTGCCAGCAGCTTAAGAGACCGGGACTCGCAGTTCTTC; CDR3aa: CASSLRDRDSQFF
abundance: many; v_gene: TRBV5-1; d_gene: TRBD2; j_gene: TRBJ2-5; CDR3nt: TGCGCCAGCAGCCGGGCCGGGACTAGGGGGGAGACCCAGTACTTC; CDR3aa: CASSRAGTRGETQYF
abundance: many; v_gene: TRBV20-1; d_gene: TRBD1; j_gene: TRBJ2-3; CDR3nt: TGCAGTGCTAGGTGGGACAGGGGGCTTCATACGCAGTATTTT; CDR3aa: CSARWDRGLHTQYF
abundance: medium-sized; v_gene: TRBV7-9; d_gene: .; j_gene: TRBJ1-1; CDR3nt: TGTGCCAGCAGCTTAGGTCCGGGGGGGAACACTGAAGCTTTCTTT; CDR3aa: CASSLGPGGNTEAFF
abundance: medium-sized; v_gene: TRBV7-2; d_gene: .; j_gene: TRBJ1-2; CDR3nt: TGTGCCAGCAGCTTATCCTCCAGGGAAGACGGCTACACCTTC; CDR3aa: CASSLSSREDGYTF
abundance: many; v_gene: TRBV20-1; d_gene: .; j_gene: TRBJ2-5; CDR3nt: TGCAGTGCTGGGGCTCCAGGGGTCGTGGAGACCCAGTACTTC; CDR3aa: CSAGAPGVVETQYF
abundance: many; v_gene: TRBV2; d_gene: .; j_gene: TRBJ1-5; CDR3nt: TGTGCCAGCAGTGTCGCTGAGCCCCAGCATTTT; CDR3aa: CASSVAEPQHF
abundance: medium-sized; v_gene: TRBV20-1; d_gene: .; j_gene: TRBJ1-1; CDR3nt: TGCAGTGCTAGAGCACCGCCTGAGGAAGCTTTCTTT; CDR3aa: CSARAPPEEAFF
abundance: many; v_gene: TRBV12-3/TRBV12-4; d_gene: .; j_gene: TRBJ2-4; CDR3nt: TGTGCCAGCAGTTTAGGACTAGCCAAAAACATTCAGTACTTC; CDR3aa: CASSLGLAKNIQYF
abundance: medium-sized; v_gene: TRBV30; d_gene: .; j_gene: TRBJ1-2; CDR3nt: TGTGCCTCCCGGGACGTCACGAACTATGGCTACACCTTC; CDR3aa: CASRDVTNYGYTF
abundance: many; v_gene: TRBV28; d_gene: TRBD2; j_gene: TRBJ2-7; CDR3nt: TGTGCCAGCACCGTTGGGACTAGCAGCAAATACGAGCAGTACTTC; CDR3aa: CASTVGTSSKYEQYF
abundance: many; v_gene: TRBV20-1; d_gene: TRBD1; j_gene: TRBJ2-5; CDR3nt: TGCAGCGCTAAACTGACGGGACAGGGATATTCGGAGACCCAGTACTTC; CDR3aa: CSAKLTGQGYSETQYF
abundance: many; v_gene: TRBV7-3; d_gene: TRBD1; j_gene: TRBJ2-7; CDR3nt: TGTGCCAGCAGCTTAATCGGACAGGGAAGCGAGCAGTACTTC; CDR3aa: CASSLIGQGSEQYF
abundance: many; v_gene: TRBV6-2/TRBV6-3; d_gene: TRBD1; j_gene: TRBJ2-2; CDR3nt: TGTGCCAGCAGTTCTCGACAGGGCCTGGTCGGGGAGCTGTTTTTT; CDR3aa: CASSSRQGLVGELFF
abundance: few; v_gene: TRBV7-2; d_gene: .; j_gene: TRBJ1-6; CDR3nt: TGTGCCAGCAGCCCAGACCCCGGTTCACCCCTCCACTTT; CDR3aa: CASSPDPGSPLHF
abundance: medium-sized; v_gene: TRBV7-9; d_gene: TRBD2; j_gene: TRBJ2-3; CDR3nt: TGTGCCAGCAGCTCGCGGGAGGCGAATACAGATACGCAGTATTTT; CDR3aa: CASSSREANTDTQYF
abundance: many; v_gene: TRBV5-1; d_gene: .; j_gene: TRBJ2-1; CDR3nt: TGCGCCAGCAGTGCCCCCTCTTTAGGCGGGACCTACAATGAGCAGTTCTTC; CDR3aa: CASSAPSLGGTYNEQFF
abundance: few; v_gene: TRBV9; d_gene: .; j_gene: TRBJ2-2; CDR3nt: TGTGCCAGCAGCGTAGGAGGGGAGCTGTTTTTT; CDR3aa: CASSVGGELFF
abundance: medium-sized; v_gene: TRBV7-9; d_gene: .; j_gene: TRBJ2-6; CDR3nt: TGTGCCAGCAGCTCCCGGAGGGTGGCCAACGTCCTGACTTTC; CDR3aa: CASSSRRVANVLTF
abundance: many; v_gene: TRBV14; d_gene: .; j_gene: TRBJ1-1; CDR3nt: TGTGCCAGCAGCCAAGATCGACGTGGGGCAGCTTTCTTT; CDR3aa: CASSQDRRGAAFF
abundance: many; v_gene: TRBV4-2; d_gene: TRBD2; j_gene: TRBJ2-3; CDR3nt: TGTGCCAGCAGACGGTCACCGGGAGGGACTACTAGCACAGATACGCAGTATTTT; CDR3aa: CASRRSPGGTTSTDTQYF
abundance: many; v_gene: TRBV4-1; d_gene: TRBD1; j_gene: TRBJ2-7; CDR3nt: TGCGCCAGCGGACGGACAGGGGACGGCGAGCAGTACTTC; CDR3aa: CASGRTGDGEQYF
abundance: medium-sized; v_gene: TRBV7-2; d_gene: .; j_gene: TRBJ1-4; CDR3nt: TGTGCCAGCAGCTTAGGAGTCAGCCCCGGGAGAAATGAAAAACTGTTTTTT; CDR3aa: CASSLGVSPGRNEKLFF
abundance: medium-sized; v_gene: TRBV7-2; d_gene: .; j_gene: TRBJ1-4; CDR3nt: TGTGCCAGCAGCCCCCGCCGGGGACTGAATGAAAAACTGTTTTTT; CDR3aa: CASSPRRGLNEKLFF
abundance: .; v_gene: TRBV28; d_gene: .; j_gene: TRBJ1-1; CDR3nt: TGTGCCAGCAGTTTAAGGGAAACTGAAGCTTTCTTT; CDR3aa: CASSLRETEAFF
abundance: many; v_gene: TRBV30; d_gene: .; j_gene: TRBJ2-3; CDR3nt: TGTGCCTGGAGTGGGGGAGATACGCAGTATTTT; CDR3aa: CAWSGGDTQYF
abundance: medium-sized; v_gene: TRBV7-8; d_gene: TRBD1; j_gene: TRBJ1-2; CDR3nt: TGTGCCAGTAAACGACAGGGACACTATGGCTACACCTTC; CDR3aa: CASKRQGHYGYTF
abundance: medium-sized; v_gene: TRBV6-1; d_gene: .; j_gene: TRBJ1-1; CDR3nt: TGTGCCAGCAAAAGGGACCCGAACACTGAAGCTTTCTTT; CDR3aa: CASKRDPNTEAFF
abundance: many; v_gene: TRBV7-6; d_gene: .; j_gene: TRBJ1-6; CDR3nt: TGTGCCAGCAGCGCAGGGTGGAGTTCACCCCTCCACTTT; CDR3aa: CASSAGWSSPLHF
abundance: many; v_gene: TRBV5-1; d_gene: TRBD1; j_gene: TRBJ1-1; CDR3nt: TGCGCCAGCAGCGTATACCGGGACAGGGGAATGAACACTGAAGCTTTCTTT; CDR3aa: CASSVYRDRGMNTEAFF
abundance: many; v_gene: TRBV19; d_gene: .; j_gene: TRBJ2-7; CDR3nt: TGTGCCAGTAGTATAGGCGGCGGGAACTCCTACGAGCAGTACTTC; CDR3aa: CASSIGGGNSYEQYF
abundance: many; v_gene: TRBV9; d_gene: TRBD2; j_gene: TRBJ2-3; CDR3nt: TGTGCCAGCAGCCTCCGACTAGCGGGAGGGCCTGCAGATACGCAGTATTTT; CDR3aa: CASSLRLAGGPADTQYF
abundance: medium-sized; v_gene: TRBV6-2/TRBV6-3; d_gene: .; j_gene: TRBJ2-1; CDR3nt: TGTGCCAGCAAGGAGCGGCCCAACACCTACAATGAGCAGTTCTTC; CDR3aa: CASKERPNTYNEQFF
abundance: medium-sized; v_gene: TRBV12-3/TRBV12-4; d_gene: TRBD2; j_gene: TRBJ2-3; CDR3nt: TGTGCCAGCAGACCCGGGACTAGCGGGAGTTCAGATACGCAGTATTTT; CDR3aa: CASRPGTSGSSDTQYF
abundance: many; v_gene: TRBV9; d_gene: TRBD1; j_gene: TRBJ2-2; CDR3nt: TGTGCCAGCAGCCCCGTGATTGGGACAGGGGGAATAGGGGAGCTGTTTTTT; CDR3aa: CASSPVIGTGGIGELFF
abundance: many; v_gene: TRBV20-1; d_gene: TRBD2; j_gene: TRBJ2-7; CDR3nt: TGCAGTGCTAGAGTCGCGGGAGGTGTCTACGAGCAGTACTTC; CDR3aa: CSARVAGGVYEQYF
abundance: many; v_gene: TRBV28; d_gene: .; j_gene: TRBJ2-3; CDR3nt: TGTGCCAGCAGTTTGCCCGAGGATACGCAGTATTTT; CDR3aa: CASSLPEDTQYF
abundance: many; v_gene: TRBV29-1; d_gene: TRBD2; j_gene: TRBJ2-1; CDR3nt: TGCAGCGTTGCCAAAGGACTAGCGGGATCCGGTGAGCAGTTCTTC; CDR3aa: CSVAKGLAGSGEQFF
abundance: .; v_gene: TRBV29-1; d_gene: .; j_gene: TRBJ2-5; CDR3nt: TGCAGCGTTGGCCGGGCCTACCAAGAGACCCAGTACTTC; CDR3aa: CSVGRAYQETQYF
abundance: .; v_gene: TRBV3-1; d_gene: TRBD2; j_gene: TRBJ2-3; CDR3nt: TGTGCCAGCAGCAGGACTAGGCCAGATACGCAGTATTTT; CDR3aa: CASSRTRPDTQYF
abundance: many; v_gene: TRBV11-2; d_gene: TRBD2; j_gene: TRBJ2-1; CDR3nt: TGTGCCAGCAGCTGGACTAGCGGAAGCTCCTACAATGAGCAGTTCTTC; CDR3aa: CASSWTSGSSYNEQFF
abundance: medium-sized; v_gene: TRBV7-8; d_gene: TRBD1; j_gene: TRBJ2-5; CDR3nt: TGTGCCAGCAGCGGCCGACAGGGGGCAGGGGAGACCCAGTACTTC; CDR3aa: CASSGRQGAGETQYF
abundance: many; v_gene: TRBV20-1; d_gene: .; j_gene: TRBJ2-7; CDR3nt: TGCAGTGCCCCTACGACTAGATCTGGTCCCTACGAGCAGTACTTC; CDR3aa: CSAPTTRSGPYEQYF
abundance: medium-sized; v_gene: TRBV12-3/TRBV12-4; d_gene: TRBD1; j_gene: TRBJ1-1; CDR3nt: TGTGCCAGCAGCCTGGGACAGAGAAACACTGAAGCTTTCTTT; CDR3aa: CASSLGQRNTEAFF
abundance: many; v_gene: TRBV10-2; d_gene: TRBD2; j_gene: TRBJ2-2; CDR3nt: TGCGCCAGCAGTGCTGGGACTAGCGGGATAACCGGGGAGCTGTTTTTT; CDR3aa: CASSAGTSGITGELFF
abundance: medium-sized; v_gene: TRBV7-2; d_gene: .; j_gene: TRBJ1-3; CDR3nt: TGTGCCAGCAGCTTAGACGGCAGGAGCTCTGGAAACACCATATATTTT; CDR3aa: CASSLDGRSSGNTIYF